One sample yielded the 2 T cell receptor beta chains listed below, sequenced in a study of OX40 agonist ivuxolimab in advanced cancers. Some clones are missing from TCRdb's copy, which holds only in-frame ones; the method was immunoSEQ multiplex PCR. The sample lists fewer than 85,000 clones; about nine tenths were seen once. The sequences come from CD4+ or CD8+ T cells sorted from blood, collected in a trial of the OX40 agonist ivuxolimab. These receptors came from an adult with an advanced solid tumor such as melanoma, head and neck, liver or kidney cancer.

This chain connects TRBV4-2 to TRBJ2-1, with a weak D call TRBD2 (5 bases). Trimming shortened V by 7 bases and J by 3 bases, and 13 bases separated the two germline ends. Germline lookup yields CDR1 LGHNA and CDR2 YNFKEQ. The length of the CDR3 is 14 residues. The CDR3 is CASTPGAVYNEQFF. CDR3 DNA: TGTGCCAGCACCCCAGGAGCGGTCTACAATGAGCAGTTCTTC.

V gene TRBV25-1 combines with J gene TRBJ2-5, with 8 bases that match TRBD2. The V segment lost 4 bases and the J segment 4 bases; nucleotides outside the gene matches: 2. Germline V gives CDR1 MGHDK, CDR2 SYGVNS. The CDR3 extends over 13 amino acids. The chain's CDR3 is CASSGAGVETQYF. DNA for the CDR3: TGTGCCAGCAGTGGAGCGGGAGTAGAGACCCAGTACTTC.